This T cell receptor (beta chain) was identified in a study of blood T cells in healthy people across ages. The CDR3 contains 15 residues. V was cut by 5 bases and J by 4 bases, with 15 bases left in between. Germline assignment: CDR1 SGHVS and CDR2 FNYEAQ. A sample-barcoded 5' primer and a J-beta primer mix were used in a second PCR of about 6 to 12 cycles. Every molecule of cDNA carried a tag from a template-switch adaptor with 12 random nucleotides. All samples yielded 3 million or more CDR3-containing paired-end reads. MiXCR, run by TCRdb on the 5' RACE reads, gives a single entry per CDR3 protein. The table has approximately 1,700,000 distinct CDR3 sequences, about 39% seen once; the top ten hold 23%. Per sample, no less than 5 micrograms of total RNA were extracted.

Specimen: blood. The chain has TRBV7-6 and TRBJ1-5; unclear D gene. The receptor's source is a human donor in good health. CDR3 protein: CASSPVGGGNQPQHF. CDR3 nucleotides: TGTGCCAGCAGCCCTGTGGGAGGCGGTAATCAGCCCCAGCATTTT.